What follows are 16 T cell receptor beta chains derived from one specimen sequenced in a study of blood T cell repertoires in COVID-19. Clones were read by immunoSEQ multiplex PCR, and TCRdb kept only the in-frame ones, dropping some. The table includes 200,000 to 300,000 clones, roughly 82% detected once. Sequenced sample: peripheral blood. The receptors come from a woman in her 70s with acute or convalescent COVID-19.

The V call is TRBV28, the J call TRBJ2-5, with no clear D. Trimming took 2 bases from V and 3 from J, leaving 7 bases between them. Germline V CDR1 and CDR2: MDHEN, SYDVKM. The CDR3 spans 13 residues. Here the CDR3 reads CASSLTAKETQYF. DNA for the CDR3: TGTGCCAGCAGTTTAACAGCTAAAGAGACCCAGTACTTC.

This chain links TRBV28 with TRBJ2-2; TRBD1 might be the D (6 bases). The CDR3 extends over 13 amino acids. Per germline, CDR1 MDHEN and CDR2 SYDVKM. Trimming stripped 10 bases from V and 5 bases from J, with 14 bases between. CDR3 coding DNA: TGTGCCACCCGGACAGTTGGAACCGGGGAGCTGTTTTTT. Encoded protein: CATRTVGTGELFF.

Ten or more counts support this clone. The chain is built from TRBV19 and TRBJ2-2; D is perhaps TRBD2 (6 bases). Trimming stripped 4 bases from V and 2 bases from J, with 11 bases between. CDR1 is LNHDA, CDR2 SQIVND, per germline (reference sequence). This CDR3 spans 15 amino acids. The CDR3 bases are TGTGCCAGTAGTAGGGGGGAATTAAACACCGGGGAGCTGTTTTTT. This gives the protein CASSRGELNTGELFF.

The chain carries TRBV11-2 and TRBJ2-6, with 7 bases aligning to TRBD1. The CDR3 extends over 15 amino acids. The V gene's germline CDR1 is SGHAT and CDR2 FQNNGV. The trim removed 5 bases at V and 11 bases at J, leaving 12 bases unmatched. In DNA form, the CDR3 reads TGTGCCAGCAGCCGTCGACAGGGTCCGGCGGACGTCCTGACTTTC. Its protein product is CASSRRQGPADVLTF.

The V call is TRBV6-5, the J call TRBJ1-2; D is ambiguous. This CDR3 has 13 amino acids. Between the trimmed V and J ends, which lost 2 bases and 8 bases, there was a span of 12 bases. Germline CDR1 is MNHEY and CDR2 is SVGAGI. This chain's CDR3 is CASSYPDLLGYTF. The DNA for the CDR3 is TGTGCCAGCAGTTACCCGGACTTGTTAGGCTACACCTTC.

This chain links TRBV3-1 (or the pseudogene TRBV3-2) with TRBJ2-3; perhaps TRBD1 as D (7 bases). V lost 1 base and J 0 bases, leaving 14 bases between the germline ends. CDR1 LGHDT and CDR2 YNNKEL come from the germline V gene (reference sequence). CDR3 length: 17 amino acids. The CDR3 protein is CASSQVGRGTSTDTQYF. The CDR3, as DNA: TGTGCCAGCAGCCAAGTGGGCAGGGGGACTAGCACAGATACGCAGTATTTT.

The chain joins TRBV13 to TRBJ2-1, with 7 bases lining up with TRBD1. The V and J ends lost 7 bases and 0 bases, in that order; junction bases with no gene match: 6. The CDR3 spans 15 residues. In germline, CDR1 is PRHDT, CDR2 FYEKMQ (reference sequence). The CDR3 bases are TGTGCCAGCACCGAACCAGGGGGCTCCTACAATGAGCAGTTCTTC. The encoded protein is CASTEPGGSYNEQFF.

V usage is TRBV27 and J usage is TRBJ1-6, with a weak D call TRBD1 (5 bases). The CDR3 runs to 11 residues. Per the germline V gene, CDR1 is MNHEY and CDR2 is SMNVEV (reference sequence). Trimming took 10 bases from V and 6 from J, leaving 7 bases between them. The CDR3 region has the DNA TGTGCCACGGGGGGTAATTCACCCCTCCACTTT. Translation gives CATGGNSPLHF.

This clone was counted only a few times. This sequence joins TRBV19 and TRBJ2-1, with D maybe TRBD1 (5 bases). CDR1 and CDR2 from the germline V gene are LNHDA and SQIVND (reference sequence). The CDR3 runs 13 residues. V was cut by 6 bases and J by 2 bases, with 8 bases left in between. CDR3 region: CASRLDTYNEQFF. CDR3 nucleotide sequence: TGTGCCAGTAGACTGGACACCTACAATGAGCAGTTCTTC.

The rearrangement links TRBV9 to TRBJ1-2; D possibly corresponds to TRBD1 (6 bases). CDR3 length: 14 amino acids. The germline gives CDR1 SGDLS, CDR2 YYNGEE. V was pared by 0 bases and J by 8 bases, with 14 bases between. CDR3 nucleotides: TGTGCCAGCAGCGTAGCTTGGCAGGGGAAGGGCTACACCTTC. Residues: CASSVAWQGKGYTF.

The chain combines TRBV5-1 with TRBJ2-3; TRBD2 matches at 10 bases. The CDR3 runs 17 residues. With V trimmed by 0 bases and J by 3 bases, 7 bases remained unmatched. Germline V gene lookup returns CDR1 SGHRS and CDR2 YFSETQ. Here the CDR3 reads CASSLVLAGERTDTQYF. In nucleotides, the CDR3 is TGCGCCAGCAGCTTGGTTCTAGCGGGGGAACGGACAGATACGCAGTATTTT. The full variable domain, rest sourced from reference TRBV5-1 and TRBJ2-3, is KAGVTQTPRYLIKTRGQQVTLSCSPISGHRSVSWYQQTPGQGLQFLFEYFSETQRNKGNFPGRFSGRQFSNSRSEMNVSTLELGDSALYLCASSLVLAGERTDTQYFGPGTRLTVL.

In this sample, this clone turned up once. J is TRBJ2-7 and V is TRBV5-4, with D maybe TRBD2 (6 bases). From germline, CDR1 is SGHNT and CDR2 YYREEE (reference sequence). Trimming left V 5 bases short and J 3 bases short, with 15 bases between. The CDR3 extends over 14 amino acids. The CDR3 DNA sequence: TGTGCCAGCAGTCGGGACTCGGACCACTACGAGCAGTACTTC. Translating gives CASSRDSDHYEQYF.

DNA for the CDR3: TGTGCCAGTGGGACTAGACGGACAGGAAGATACTCCTATGGCTACACCTTC. Translation gives CASGTRRTGRYSYGYTF. The gene calls are TRBV19 and TRBJ1-2; 7 nucleotides align to TRBD1. CDR3 length: 17 amino acids. V trimming: 8 bases; J trimming: 4 bases; junction bases outside the gene matches: 19. Looked up from germline, CDR1 is LNHDA and CDR2 is SQIVND (reference sequence).

This sequence joins TRBV2 and TRBJ2-2; weak D call: TRBD1 (5 bases). V lost 4 bases to trimming and J lost 0 bases, with 9 bases between them. The germline CDR1 and CDR2 sequences are SNHLY and FYNNEI. This CDR3 is built from 15 residues. The CDR3 DNA is TGTGCCAGCAGTGTACAGGCCCCGAACACCGGGGAGCTGTTTTTT. Its protein is CASSVQAPNTGELFF.

This sequence joins TRBV4-3 and TRBJ2-3; D is possibly TRBD1 (6 bases). CDR3 size: 14 residues. Germline CDR1 and CDR2: LGHNA and YSLEER. The ends were cut back, 4 bases at V and 2 bases at J, with 10 bases in the middle. In DNA, the CDR3 is TGCGCCAGCAGCCCCACAGGGATCACAGATACGCAGTATTTT. Translating gives CASSPTGITDTQYF.

This chain uses TRBV19 with TRBJ1-1, with D tentatively TRBD1 (5 bases). CDR1 and CDR2 from the germline V gene are LNHDA and SQIVND (reference sequence). This CDR3 contains 16 residues. The germline V and J ends were trimmed by 1 base and 0 bases, with 12 bases remaining between them. The CDR3 bases are TGTGCCAGTAGTATAGGAGGAACAGGAGTGAACACTGAAGCTTTCTTT. Protein product: CASSIGGTGVNTEAFF.